This TCR beta chain was captured by sequencing in a study of shared clonotypes between healthy human individuals (TCRdb year 2020). Study-level background: The cohort included a few men and a couple of women between 18 and 49 years of age. For each donor, CD4 naive and CD4 memory were each run on three plates, CD8 naive on two plates, and CD8 memory on one plate. To estimate repertoire size and how much clonotype sharing occurs between individuals, the study deeply sequenced the blood TCR repertoires of five healthy adults. Libraries were prepared and TCR repertoires were sequenced by different laboratories using diverse techniques, in order to increase sequencing depth and limit assay-specific biases. Per donor, leukapheresis produced somewhere between about 0.85 and 9.5 billion PBMCs.

From its cysteine to its phenylalanine, the CDR3 spans 13 amino acids. Of the read, only the CDR3 DNA is kept; its 39 bases are in frame from base 1. From the germline V gene, CDR1 is SGHAT and CDR2 is FQNNGV. V is shortened by 1 base, J by 6 bases, and the region joining them spans 7 bases. Healthy HIV-negative adults with no recently reported acute infections or vaccinations were included as donors. Every donor was a Caucasian adult residing in Nashville, Tennessee, USA. CD4+ T cells were enriched by magnetic negative selection; naive cells were then positively selected on CD45RA, and the negative fraction formed the memory subset. Blood was collected by leukapheresis, and PBMCs were isolated by Ficoll-Histopaque density gradient centrifugation and then cryopreserved in liquid nitrogen vapor phase. Purity and quantity of every magnetically sorted T cell population were checked by analytical flow cytometry. From each sorted fraction, genomic DNA was isolated and quantified by UV absorbance on a Nanodrop 2000c.

About this clone itself: The antigen it recognizes is unknown. Base qualities were left out, and no much larger clone turns up one base away.

Study-level results and caveats: Because the study included only a small number of donors, the genetic and exposure-history diversity represented was limited. Clonotypes shared by all four sorted-subset donors showed higher generation probabilities than non-shared clonotypes. Based on pairwise subsampling, the degree of clonotype sharing among donors was expected to be affected by sequencing depth. Naive subsets generally had larger estimated clonotype richness than memory subsets did. Even with the large sequencing depth, rarefaction of the sorted-subset datasets indicated that sequencing was incomplete. Sampling was restricted to blood, and TCR repertoires in tissues likely differ from the TCR repertoires found in blood. Roughly 5% of naive CD4, 3% to 4% of naive CD8, 2% to 2.5% of memory CD4, and approximately 0.39% of memory CD8 clonotypes were shared across a few donors.

TCR CDR3 regions were amplified from genomic DNA by multiplex PCR using the deep immunoSEQ assay. For each cell subset, the extracted genomic DNA was distributed evenly across all wells of several immunoSEQ 96-well plates, and each plate served as one replicate. For sorted subsets, around 0.2 ug genomic DNA, equal to 25,000 to 35,000 T cell genomes, was loaded into each replicate PCR. Purified libraries were quantified with a Qubit 3.0 fluorometer, sized on a Bioanalyzer 2100, and re-quantified with the KAPA Library Quantification kit. Every immunoSEQ 96-well plate was sequenced on a dedicated single-read 150-cycle Illumina NextSeq 550 flow cell. Under the source paper's analysis protocol: Because the immunoSEQ output held only junctional sequences and lacked quality scores, the filtering could not match the filtering applied to full-length reads. Sequences were annotated with PyIR, a Python wrapper for IgBLAST v1.9, using IMGT germline references to assign V/J genes and CDR3. Reads were filtered out if the reads had weak V/J assignments (E-value above 1e-6), no CDR3, stop codons, out-of-frame junctions, or ambiguous translated residues. A V3J clonotype was defined by an identical inferred V gene, J gene, and CDR3 amino acid sequence. Percentage overlap between repertoires was calculated by dividing the number of shared unique clonotypes by the size of the smaller repertoire. RTK rarefaction, the Chao1 estimator, and Recon v2.1 estimates of unobserved clonotypes were used to assess repertoire richness. OLGA was used to compute generation probabilities for all TCRbeta clonotypes that the gDNA method yielded from a handful of donors. As stored in TCRdb, this immuneACCESS dataset retains in-frame rearrangements with V and J assigned. A fraction of the clones does not appear; measured against another copy, unresolved V genes explain less than half of the discrepancy, and the remainder lacks a known reason. The V and J calls and clone size are taken from that table; D and trimming were inferred from the DNA. The sample table lists under 600,000 clones, 95% to 97% of them with a count of one. Nearly 0.065% of the sample comes from the top ten.

This receptor chain uses TRBV11-2 and TRBJ2-1; the D gene remains uncertain. Sequenced material: naive CD4+ T cells sorted from blood. The meaning of the sample's cell subset or site label: CD45RA+ positively selected. The sequence was obtained from a woman younger than 45 in good health. The CDR3 region has the sequence CASSLARVNEQFF. The sequence in DNA is TGTGCCAGCAGCTTAGCCCGGGTCAATGAGCAGTTCTTC. Where the CDR3 stops, the reference TRBV11-2 and TRBJ2-1 genes take over; the full variable domain is EAGVAQSPRYKIIEKRQSVAFWCNPISGHATLYWYQQILGQGPKLLIQFQNNGVVDDSQLPKDRFSAERLKGVDSTLKIQPAKLEDSAVYLCASSLARVNEQFFGPGTRLTVL.